These 10 T cell receptor beta chains were sequenced from one sample in a study of T cell responses to AZD1222 COVID-19 vaccine. Libraries were prepared by immunoSEQ multiplex PCR; TCRdb keeps only in-frame clonotypes and omits some of them. The sample yields more than 100,000 clones, about 90% seen once. The source material was peripheral blood, sampled on day 0 of AZD1222 vaccination. These receptors all stem from an adult in good health.

The CDR3 loop reads CASSLATGETQYF. CDR3 coding DNA: TGTGCCAGCAGCTTAGCGACGGGAGAGACCCAGTACTTC. The chain is built from TRBV7-8 and TRBJ2-5; D not certain. CDR3 size: 13 residues. V dropped 0 bases and J dropped 4 bases, with 6 bases sitting between them. Germline V gene sequence: CDR1 SGHVS, CDR2 FQNEAQ.

The V and J genes are TRBV27 and TRBJ1-2; TRBD1 agrees at 7 bases. Germline V gene data show CDR1 as MNHEY and CDR2 as SMNVEV (reference sequence). The CDR3 loop spans 13 amino acids. V lost 3 bases and J lost 6; bases outside the gene matches: 4. The CDR3 sequence is CASSFMQGDGYTF. CDR3 coding DNA: TGTGCCAGCAGTTTCATGCAGGGGGATGGCTACACCTTC.

This chain joins TRBV19 and TRBJ1-4; possibly TRBD1 for D (6 bases). The CDR3 contains 15 residues. Trimming took 5 bases from V and 3 from J, leaving 13 bases between them. In germline, CDR1 is LNHDA, CDR2 SQIVND (reference sequence). Written as DNA, the CDR3 is TGTGCCAGTAGTCCTAAGGGGGTATCTAATGAAAAACTGTTTTTT. This gives the protein CASSPKGVSNEKLFF.

The V call is TRBV7-2, the J call TRBJ1-4; a possible D gene is TRBD1 (6 bases). The ends were cut back, 4 bases at V and 5 bases at J, with 11 bases in the middle. The V gene's germline CDR1 is SGHTA and CDR2 FQGNSA. The CDR3 is 14 amino acids. CDR3 DNA sequence: TGTGCCAGCAGCTGGCGAACAGGGAATGAAAAACTGTTTTTT. It yields the protein CASSWRTGNEKLFF.

This chain's CDR3 is CASSYATSGSYEQYF. In DNA form, the CDR3 reads TGTGCCAGCAGTTACGCAACTAGCGGTTCCTACGAGCAGTACTTC. V gene TRBV6-5 combines with J gene TRBJ2-7; 8 nucleotides line up with TRBD2. The junction had 4 bases not matched to a gene; V was cut back by 2 bases and J by 1 base. This CDR3 is 15 amino acids long. The germline CDR1 and CDR2 sequences are MNHEY and SVGAGI.

As to this clone: At one of its ends the junction is not consistent with the germline gene, which may arise from a read error. V gene TRBV4-1 combines with J gene TRBJ1-5, with 11 bases aligning to TRBD1. In germline, CDR1 is MGHRA, CDR2 YSYEKL. The CDR3 totals 17 residues. The CDR3 here is CASSQTGTGGMLRGTVF. CDR3 DNA: TGCGCCAGCAGCCAAACCGGGACAGGGGGGATGCTTCGTGGGACCGTTTTT.

This clone has only a few counts. The chain combines TRBV11-1 with TRBJ2-1, with 8 bases fitting TRBD2. The CDR3 contains 13 residues. Germline V lookup: CDR1 SGHAT, CDR2 FQDESV (reference sequence). J was trimmed by 3 bases and V by 11 bases; bases with no gene match: 6. As DNA, the CDR3 is TGTGCCTCAACGCGGGGGGACTACAATGAGCAGTTCTTC. Protein product: CASTRGDYNEQFF.

This chain connects TRBV18 to TRBJ2-3; D tentatively fits TRBD1 or TRBD2 (5 bases each). CDR1 is KGHSH and CDR2 is LQKENI in the germline V gene. V gave up 0 bases and J gave up 6 bases, with 13 bases separating them. There are 15 residues in the CDR3. Here the CDR3 DNA reads TGTGCCAGCTCACCACCGAGGGGCGGTTCGGATACGCAGTATTTT. Protein: CASSPPRGGSDTQYF.

CDR3: CASSEARVGNQPQHF. The CDR3 region has the DNA TGTGCCAGCAGTGAAGCCAGGGTAGGCAATCAGCCCCAGCATTTT. The genes are TRBV2 and TRBJ1-5, with D perhaps matching TRBD1 (5 bases). Germline CDR1 reads SNHLY; CDR2 reads FYNNEI. The CDR3 has 15 residues. The V end lost 0 bases, the J end lost 2 bases, and 8 bases lay between the germline ends.

V is TRBV28 and J is TRBJ2-5; unclear D gene. Germline lookup yields CDR1 MDHEN and CDR2 SYDVKM. The length of the CDR3 is 13 residues. V shed 6 bases and J shed 2 bases, with 10 bases lying between them. CDR3: CASSRDTQETQYF. CDR3 nucleotides: TGTGCCAGCAGCCGAGACACACAAGAGACCCAGTACTTC. The variable domain in full, with the rest retrieved from reference TRBV28 and TRBJ2-5, is DVKVTQSSRYLVKRTGEKVFLECVQDMDHENMFWYRQDPGLGLRLIYFSYDVKMKEKGDIPEGYSVSREKKERFSLILESASTNQTSMYLCASSRDTQETQYFGPGTRLLVL.